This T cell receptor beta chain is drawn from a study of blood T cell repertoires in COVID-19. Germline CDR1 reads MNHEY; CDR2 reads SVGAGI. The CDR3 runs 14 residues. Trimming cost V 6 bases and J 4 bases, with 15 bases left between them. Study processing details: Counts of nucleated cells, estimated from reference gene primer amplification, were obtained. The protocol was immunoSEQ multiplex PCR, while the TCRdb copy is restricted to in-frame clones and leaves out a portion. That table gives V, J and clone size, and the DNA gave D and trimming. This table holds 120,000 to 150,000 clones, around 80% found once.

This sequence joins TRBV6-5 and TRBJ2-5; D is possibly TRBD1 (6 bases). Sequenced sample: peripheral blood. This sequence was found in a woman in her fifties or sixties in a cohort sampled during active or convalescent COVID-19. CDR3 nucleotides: TGTGCCAGCAGGTGGGGGCGTATAGGAGAGACCCAGTACTTC. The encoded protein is CASRWGRIGETQYF.